This TCR beta chain stems from a study of blood T cell repertoires in COVID-19. In the study overall: The United States, Italy and Spain were the sources of the acute and convalescent COVID-19 samples. Nucleic acid was either cDNA or gDNA, and it came from T cells, B-cell-depleted T cells, or PBMCs.

This clone was found a few times. Methods used by the authors: Amplification of reference gene primers provided the estimated nucleated cell counts. Repertoires were generated with immunoSEQ multiplex PCR, while TCRdb's copy carries only in-frame clones and drops some. D and trimming come from the DNA, and the V and J calls and clone size come from that table. This sample has 45,000 to 55,000 clones; more than 70% occur once, and the top ten carry less than 2.5%. Germline CDR1 and CDR2: SEHNR and FQNEAQ (reference sequence). This CDR3 is built from 14 residues. The V gene end was trimmed by 8 bases and the J gene end by 4 bases; junction bases not matched to a gene: 10.

This TCR was sampled from a human donor in a cohort sampled during active COVID-19. The rearrangement uses TRBV7-9 and TRBJ2-7, with 8 bases matching TRBD2. Sequenced sample: peripheral blood. Here the CDR3 reads CASGEAGVLYEQYF. The CDR3 DNA reads TGTGCCAGCGGCGAAGCGGGAGTCCTGTACGAGCAGTACTTC.